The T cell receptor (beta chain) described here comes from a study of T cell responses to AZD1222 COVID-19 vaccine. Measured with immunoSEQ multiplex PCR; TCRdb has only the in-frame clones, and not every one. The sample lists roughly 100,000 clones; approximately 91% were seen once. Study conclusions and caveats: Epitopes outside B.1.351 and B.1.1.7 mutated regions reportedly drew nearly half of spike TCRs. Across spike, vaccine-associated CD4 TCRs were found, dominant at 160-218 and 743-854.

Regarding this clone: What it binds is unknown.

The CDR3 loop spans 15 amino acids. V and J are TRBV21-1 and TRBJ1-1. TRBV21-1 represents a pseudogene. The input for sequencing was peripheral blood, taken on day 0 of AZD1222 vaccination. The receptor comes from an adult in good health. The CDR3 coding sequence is TGTGCCAGCAGCAAAGGGATACCAGTACATGCTGAAGCTTTCTTT. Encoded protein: CASSKGIPVHAEAFF.